This entry lists 10 T cell receptor beta chains sequenced from one sample in a study of cytomegalovirus exposure and HLA in healthy donors. In the PCR, 60 Vbeta and 13 Jbeta primers were used. Clones were sequenced by immunoSEQ multiplex PCR, and TCRdb holds only the in-frame ones, with some missing. This repertoire shows 100,000 to 150,000 clones, roughly 80% found once; its top ten account for roughly 7.2%. What was sequenced was PBMCs. These receptors originate from a male donor in good health and CMV-seronegative.

The chain recombines TRBV18 with TRBJ1-3, with D perhaps matching TRBD1 (5 bases). The CDR3 consists of 15 residues. Germline V gives CDR1 KGHSH, CDR2 LQKENI. Deletions cut 10 bases from V and 0 bases from J, with 16 bases between. CDR3 DNA: TGTGCCACCTCTGAAATCGGGGGCTCTGGAAACACCATATATTTT. Protein product: CATSEIGGSGNTIYF.

This chain connects TRBV18 to TRBJ2-7; D is possibly TRBD2 (6 bases). This CDR3 comprises 15 residues. V was trimmed by 0 bases and J by 2 bases, leaving 11 bases between them. CDR1 and CDR2 from the germline V gene are KGHSH and LQKENI. The CDR3 loop is CASSPPGLATYEQYF. Written as DNA, the CDR3 is TGTGCCAGCTCACCACCGGGGCTAGCGACCTACGAGCAGTACTTC.

The V call is TRBV5-1, the J call TRBJ2-2, with a possible D match to TRBD2 (6 bases). Germline V gene data show CDR1 as SGHRS and CDR2 as YFSETQ. V was shortened by 8 bases and J by 1 base, with 12 bases between the two germline ends. CDR3 length: 14 amino acids. The CDR3 sequence: CASRDFLNTGELFF. The CDR3 DNA follows: TGCGCCAGTAGGGACTTCTTGAACACCGGGGAGCTGTTTTTT.

This clone was observed a handful of times. Written as DNA, the CDR3 is TGTGCCAGCAGGCCCTCAGGGATGGTAACTGGGGCCAACGTCCTGACTTTC. Its translation: CASRPSGMVTGANVLTF. The chain employs TRBV28 and TRBJ2-6; TRBD1 might be the D (5 bases). CDR3 length equals 17 residues. Trimming removed 6 bases at V and 2 bases at J, with 17 bases between. In germline, CDR1 is MDHEN, CDR2 SYDVKM.

This clone came up a few times. The V call is TRBV5-5, the J call TRBJ2-1; 9 bases map to TRBD2. CDR1 and CDR2 from the germline V gene are SGHKS and YYEKEE (reference sequence). CDR3 length: 16 residues. J gave up 5 bases and V 1 base, and 7 bases lay outside the gene matches. In DNA form, the CDR3 reads TGTGCCAGCAGCTTGCGGACTAGCGCCGGGGACAATGAGCAGTTCTTC. This sequence encodes CASSLRTSAGDNEQFF.

This chain connects TRBV7-9 to TRBJ1-2; D remains unclear. Between the trimmed V and J ends, which lost 3 bases and 7 bases, there was a span of 12 bases. Germline V gives CDR1 SEHNR, CDR2 FQNEAQ (reference sequence). This CDR3 contains 13 residues. CDR3 in amino acids: CASSFRDLRGYTF. The CDR3 coding sequence is TGTGCCAGCAGCTTCCGGGATCTGCGTGGCTACACCTTC.

CDR3 loop: CASSPGTGSYEQYF. The CDR3 nucleotides read TGTGCCAGCAGCCCCGGGACAGGATCCTACGAGCAGTACTTC. The V and J genes are TRBV5-6 and TRBJ2-7, with 8 bases fitting TRBD1. The ends lost 4 bases at V and 1 base at J; junction bases unmatched: 4. The CDR3 spans 14 residues. Per germline, CDR1 SGHDT and CDR2 YYEEEE.

The chain joins TRBV7-9 to TRBJ2-7; 9 positions match TRBD2. CDR3 length: 13 residues. The ends lost 8 bases at V and 0 bases at J; junction bases unmatched: 2. Germline values: CDR1 SEHNR, CDR2 FQNEAQ (reference sequence). The CDR3 sequence is CASRGGASYEQYF. The CDR3 DNA is TGTGCCAGCCGCGGGGGGGCCTCCTACGAGCAGTACTTC.

The gene calls are TRBV7-9 and TRBJ2-3; no reliable D call. The CDR3 has 15 residues. V was clipped by 1 base and J by 6 bases, with 14 bases between them. Per the germline V gene, CDR1 is SEHNR and CDR2 is FQNEAQ (reference sequence). CDR3 nucleotides: TGTGCCAGCAGCTTAGGGCCCGTAACAATGGATACGCAGTATTTT. Translated: CASSLGPVTMDTQYF.

The rearrangement joins TRBV5-6 to TRBJ2-5, with D possibly TRBD2 on 6 matching bases. In germline, CDR1 is SGHDT, CDR2 YYEEEE. Trimming left V 4 bases short and J 7 bases short, with 11 bases between. CDR3 length equals 12 residues. The CDR3 DNA is TGTGCCAGCAGCGTAGGGGAGGTGACCCAGTACTTC. Protein product: CASSVGEVTQYF.